The 6 T cell receptor beta chains in this list originate from one sample, sequenced in a study of cytotoxic CD8 clonotypes in ibrutinib-treated CLL. TCRdb's copy holds only in-frame clones and misses some; the assay was immunoSEQ multiplex PCR. This table holds approximately 320,000 clones, about 64% found once. Material: PBMCs, obtained after 36 months of ibrutinib treatment. Receptors were obtained from a human donor with chronic lymphocytic leukemia.

Details on this clone: A read error is possible here, since a much larger clone lies one base away. The rearrangement links TRBV7-8 to TRBJ1-1; D is uncertain. The CDR3 is 13 amino acids. Trimming took off 1 base at V and 1 base at J, with 4 bases between the two ends. Germline CDR1 is SGHVS and CDR2 is FQNEAQ. The CDR3 region has the DNA TGTGCCAGCAGCTTAGTAGGGAACACTGAAGCTTTCTTT. Residues: CASSLVGNTEAFF.

A few counts support this clone. This sequence joins TRBV29-1 and TRBJ1-4; D is possibly TRBD1 (6 bases). The ends were cut back, 7 bases at V and 5 bases at J, with 14 bases in the middle. There are 13 residues in the CDR3. Germline CDR1 and CDR2: SQVTM and ANQGSEA. CDR3 sequence: CSARERGNEKLFF. The CDR3 nucleotides read TGCAGCGCCAGGGAGAGGGGGAATGAAAAACTGTTTTTT.

This chain uses TRBV7-8 with TRBJ2-7; a possible D gene is TRBD2 (5 bases). Trimming left V 4 bases short and J 6 bases short, with 10 bases between. This CDR3 is built from 12 residues. CDR1 SGHVS and CDR2 FQNEAQ come from the germline V gene. For the CDR3, the DNA is TGTGCCAGCAGCTATGCGGGCCCCGAGCAGTACTTC. Its protein is CASSYAGPEQYF.

This chain connects TRBV9 to TRBJ2-3; 14 nucleotides align to TRBD2. Germline CDR1 reads SGDLS; CDR2 reads YYNGEE. The CDR3 has 14 amino acids. The V gene end was trimmed by 5 bases and the J gene end by 6 bases; junction bases not matched to a gene: 2. The CDR3 DNA sequence: TGTGCCAGCAGAGGGACTAGCGGGAGTGATACGCAGTATTTT. Amino acid sequence: CASRGTSGSDTQYF.

This sequence joins TRBV11-2 and TRBJ1-2; 10 nucleotides line up with TRBD1. The junction had 6 bases not matched to a gene; V was cut back by 5 bases and J by 6 bases. The CDR3 totals 14 residues. The germline gives CDR1 SGHAT, CDR2 FQNNGV. In DNA, the CDR3 is TGTGCCAGCAGCGCGGGACAGGGGAGAGATGGCTACACCTTC. It encodes CASSAGQGRDGYTF.

This clone was seen once. The chain uses TRBV5-4 and TRBJ1-1, with a tentative D call TRBD1 (5 bases). Germline CDR1 reads SGHNT; CDR2 reads YYREEE (reference sequence). V was shortened by 4 bases and J by 1 base, with 5 bases between the two germline ends. This CDR3 region has 12 residues. The chain's CDR3 is CASSQGNTEAFF. In DNA form, the CDR3 reads TGTGCCAGCAGCCAGGGGAACACTGAAGCTTTCTTT.